This T cell receptor (beta chain) was recovered during a study of T cell responses to AZD1222 COVID-19 vaccine. Turning to the study itself: Second-dose timings of about 4 or about 12 weeks were pooled.

Here immunoSEQ multiplex PCR was the method, and the copy in TCRdb shows in-frame clones only, minus some. The sample records 68,000 or so clones, 88% being singletons. Study-level results: With dominance at 160-218 and 743-854, vaccine-associated CD4 TCRs spanned spike. It was only 6 or 7 AZD1222 recipients who were seropositive at baseline. Clonal diversity was possibly underestimated; the donors were predominantly white British and more often female.

On this clone itself: Its matching antigen is unknown.

This sample comprised peripheral blood, obtained on day 0 of AZD1222 vaccination. The TCR originated in an adult in good health.

CDR3 protein: CASSTGANNQPQHF. CDR3 DNA sequence: TGTGCCAGCTCCACTGGGGCCAACAATCAGCCCCAGCATTTT. The chain links TRBV28 to TRBJ1-5; maybe TRBD1 (5 bases). CDR1 is MDHEN and CDR2 is SYDVKM in the germline V gene. CDR3 length: 14 residues. Trimming removed 8 bases at V and 3 bases at J, with 14 bases between.